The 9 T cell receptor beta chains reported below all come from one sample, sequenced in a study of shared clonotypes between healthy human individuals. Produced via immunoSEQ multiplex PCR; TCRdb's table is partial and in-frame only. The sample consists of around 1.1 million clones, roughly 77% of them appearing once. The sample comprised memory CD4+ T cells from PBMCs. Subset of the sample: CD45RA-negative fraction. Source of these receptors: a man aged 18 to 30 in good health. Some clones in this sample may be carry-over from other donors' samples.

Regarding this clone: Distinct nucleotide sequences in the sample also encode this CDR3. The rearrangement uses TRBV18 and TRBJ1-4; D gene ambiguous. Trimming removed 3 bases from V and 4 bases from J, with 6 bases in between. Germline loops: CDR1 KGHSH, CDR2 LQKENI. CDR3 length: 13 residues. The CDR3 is CASSPDLNEKLFF. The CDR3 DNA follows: TGTGCCAGCTCACCGGACCTTAATGAAAAACTGTTTTTT.

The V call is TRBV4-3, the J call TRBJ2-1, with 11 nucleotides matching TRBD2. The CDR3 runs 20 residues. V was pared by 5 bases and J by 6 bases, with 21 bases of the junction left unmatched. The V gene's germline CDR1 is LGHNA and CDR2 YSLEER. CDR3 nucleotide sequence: TGCGCCAGCAGCAGCCAAGTGGGTTTAGCGGGAGGGCAGCTAGGCAATGAGCAGTTCTTC. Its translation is CASSSQVGLAGGQLGNEQFF.

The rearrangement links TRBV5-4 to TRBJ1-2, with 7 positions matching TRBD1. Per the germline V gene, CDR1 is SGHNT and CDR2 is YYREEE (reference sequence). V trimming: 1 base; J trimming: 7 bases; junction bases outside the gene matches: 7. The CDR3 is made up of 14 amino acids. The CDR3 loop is CASSLRDRSGGYTF. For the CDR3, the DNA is TGTGCCAGCAGCTTGAGGGACAGATCCGGTGGCTACACCTTC.

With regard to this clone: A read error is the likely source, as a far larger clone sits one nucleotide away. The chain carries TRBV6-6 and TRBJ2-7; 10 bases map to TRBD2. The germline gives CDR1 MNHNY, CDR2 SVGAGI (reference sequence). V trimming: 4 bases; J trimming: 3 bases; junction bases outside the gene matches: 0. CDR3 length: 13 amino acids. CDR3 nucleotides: TGTGCCAGCAGTTGGACTAGCGGCTACGAGCAGTACTTC. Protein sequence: CASSWTSGYEQYF.

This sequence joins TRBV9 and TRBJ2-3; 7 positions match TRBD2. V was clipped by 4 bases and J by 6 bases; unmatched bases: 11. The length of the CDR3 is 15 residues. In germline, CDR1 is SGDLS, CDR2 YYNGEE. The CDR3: CASSPIGGSRDTQYF. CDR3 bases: TGTGCCAGCAGCCCCATCGGCGGGAGCAGGGATACGCAGTATTTT.

CDR3 loop: CASSSRLYNEQFF. Written as DNA, the CDR3 is TGTGCCAGCAGCTCAAGATTGTACAATGAGCAGTTCTTC. This chain connects TRBV7-3 to TRBJ2-1, with no clear D. This CDR3 spans 13 amino acids. V was pared by 4 bases and J by 4 bases, with 8 bases between. Germline V gene lookup returns CDR1 SGHTA and CDR2 FQGTGA. The entire variable domain, with the rest obtained from reference TRBV7-3 and TRBJ2-1, is as follows: GAGVSQTPSNKVTEKGKYVELRCDPISGHTALYWYRQSLGQGPEFLIYFQGTGAADDSGLPNDRFFAVRPEGSVSTLKIQRTERGDSAVYLCASSSRLYNEQFFGPGTRLTVL.

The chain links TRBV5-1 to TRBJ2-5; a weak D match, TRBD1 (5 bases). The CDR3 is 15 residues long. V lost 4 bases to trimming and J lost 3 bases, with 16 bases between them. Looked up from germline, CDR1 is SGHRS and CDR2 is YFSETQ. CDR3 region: CASSLIVGPEETQYF. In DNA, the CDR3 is TGCGCCAGCAGCCTTATCGTGGGGCCCGAAGAGACCCAGTACTTC.

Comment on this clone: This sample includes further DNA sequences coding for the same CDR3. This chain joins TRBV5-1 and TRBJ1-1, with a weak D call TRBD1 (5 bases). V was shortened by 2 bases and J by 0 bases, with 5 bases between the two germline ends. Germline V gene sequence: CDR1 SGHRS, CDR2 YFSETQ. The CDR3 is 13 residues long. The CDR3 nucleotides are TGCGCCAGCAGCTTAGGGGTGAACACTGAAGCTTTCTTT. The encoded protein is CASSLGVNTEAFF.

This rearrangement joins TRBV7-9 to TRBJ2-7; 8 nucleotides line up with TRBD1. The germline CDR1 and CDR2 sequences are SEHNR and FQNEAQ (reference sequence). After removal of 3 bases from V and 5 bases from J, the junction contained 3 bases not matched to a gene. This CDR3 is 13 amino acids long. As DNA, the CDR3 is TGTGCCAGCAGCTTCCCAGGGGGCGACGAGCAGTACTTC. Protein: CASSFPGGDEQYF.